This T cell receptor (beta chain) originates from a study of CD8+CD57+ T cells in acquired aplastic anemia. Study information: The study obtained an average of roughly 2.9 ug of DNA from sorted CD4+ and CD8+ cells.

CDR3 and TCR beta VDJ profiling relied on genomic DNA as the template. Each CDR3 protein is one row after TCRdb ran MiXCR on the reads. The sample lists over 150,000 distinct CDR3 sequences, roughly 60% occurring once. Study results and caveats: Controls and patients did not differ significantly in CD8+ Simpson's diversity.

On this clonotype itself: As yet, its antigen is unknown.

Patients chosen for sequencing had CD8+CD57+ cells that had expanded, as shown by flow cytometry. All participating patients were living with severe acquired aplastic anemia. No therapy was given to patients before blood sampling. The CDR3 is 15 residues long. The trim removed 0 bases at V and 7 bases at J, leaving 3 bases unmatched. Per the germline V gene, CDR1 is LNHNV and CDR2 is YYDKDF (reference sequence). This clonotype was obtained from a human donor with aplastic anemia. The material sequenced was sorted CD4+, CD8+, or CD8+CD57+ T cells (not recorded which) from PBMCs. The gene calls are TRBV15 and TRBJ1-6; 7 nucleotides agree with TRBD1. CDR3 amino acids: CATSREGTVNSPLHF. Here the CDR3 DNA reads TGTGCCACCAGCAGAGAAGGGACAGTCAATTCACCCCTCCACTTT. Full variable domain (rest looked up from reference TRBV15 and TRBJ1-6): DAMVIQNPRYQVTQFGKPVTLSCSQTLNHNVMYWYQQKSSQAPKLLFHYYDKDFNNEADTPDNFQSRRPNTSFCFLDIRSPGLGDTAMYLCATSREGTVNSPLHFGNGTRLTVT.